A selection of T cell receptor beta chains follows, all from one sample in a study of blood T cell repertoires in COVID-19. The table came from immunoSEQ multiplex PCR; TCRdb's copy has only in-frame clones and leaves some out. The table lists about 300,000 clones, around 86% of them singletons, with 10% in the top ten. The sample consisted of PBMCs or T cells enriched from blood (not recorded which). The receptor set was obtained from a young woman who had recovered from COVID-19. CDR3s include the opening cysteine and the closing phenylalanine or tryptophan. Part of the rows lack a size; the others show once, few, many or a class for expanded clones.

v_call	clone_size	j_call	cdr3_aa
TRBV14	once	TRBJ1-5	CASSQGSESNQPQHF
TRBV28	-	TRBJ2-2	CASSLRGRGGWAGELFF
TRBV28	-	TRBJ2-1	CASRKPGRGIFEQFF
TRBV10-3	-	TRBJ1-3	CAISETRTGGSNTIYF
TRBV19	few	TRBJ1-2	CASRMGTGGYGYTF
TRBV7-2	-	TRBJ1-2	CASSLTVEYGYTF
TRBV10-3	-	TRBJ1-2	CAISESPQGAYGYTF
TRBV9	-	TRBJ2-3	CASSVGRGLEIVDTQYF
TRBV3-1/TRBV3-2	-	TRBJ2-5	CASSQRSQETQYF
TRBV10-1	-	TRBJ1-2	CASSPGQGINYGYTF
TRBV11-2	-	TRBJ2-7	CASSLFRGFRDEQYF
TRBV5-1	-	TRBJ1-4	CASSWDSYNEKLFF
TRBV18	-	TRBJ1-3	CASSPLEAVSGNTIYF
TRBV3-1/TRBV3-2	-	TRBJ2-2	CASGSIAANTGELFF
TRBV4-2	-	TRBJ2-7	CASSPLTSSEQYF
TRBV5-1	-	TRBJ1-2	CASSLDGQAGLGYTF
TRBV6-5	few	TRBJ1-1	CASKVEQGVIVAFF
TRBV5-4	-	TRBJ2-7	CASSLERDYEQYF
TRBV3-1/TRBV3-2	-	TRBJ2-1	CASSRETGPSYNEQFF
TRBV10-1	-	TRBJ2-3	CASSAGQSSTDTQYF
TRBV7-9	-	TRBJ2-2	CASSEGQHGELFF
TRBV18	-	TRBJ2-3	CASSPPLAGDPTSTDTQYF
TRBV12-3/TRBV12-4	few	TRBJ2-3	CASRTALDTQYF
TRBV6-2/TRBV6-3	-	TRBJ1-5	CASSPTDTGGVQPQHF
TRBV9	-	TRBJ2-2	CASSVSTVGGELFF
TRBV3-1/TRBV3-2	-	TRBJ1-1	CASSQDFVRGENTEAFF
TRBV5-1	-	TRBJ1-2	CASSSQGDYGHTF
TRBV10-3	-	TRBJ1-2	CAITQQGTNYGYTF
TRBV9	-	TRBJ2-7	CASSLRAGDAYEQYF
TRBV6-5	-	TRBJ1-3	CASSSQGAGNTIYF
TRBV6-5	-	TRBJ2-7	CASSPTGTGVYEQYF
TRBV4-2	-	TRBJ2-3	CASSQDTGMTSTDTQYF
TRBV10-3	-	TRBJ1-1	CAISGRGGMGNTEAFF